This T cell receptor beta chain comes out of a study of blood T cell repertoires in COVID-19. Study information: COVID-19 samples from acute and convalescent phases originated in the United States, Italy and Spain. PBMCs, B-cell-depleted T cells, or T cells were the source of the cDNA or gDNA that made up the material.

Assay: immunoSEQ multiplex PCR; the TCRdb copy retains only in-frame clones and omits some. The sample contains approximately 350,000 clones, around nine tenths of which appear only once. Germline V gene lookup returns CDR1 SGHTA and CDR2 FQGNSA. This CDR3 region has 15 residues. V was shortened by 0 bases and J by 5 bases, with 11 bases between the two germline ends. The source is an older woman with COVID-19, enrolled during active disease. The sample was peripheral blood. The genes are TRBV7-2 and TRBJ2-1, with TRBD1 as a possible D gene (5 bases). In DNA, the CDR3 is TGTGCCAGCAGCTTAGCCGATACAGGAAACAATGAGCAGTTCTTC. Protein: CASSLADTGNNEQFF.